The sequence of this TCR beta chain was determined in a study of T cells in localized non-small cell lung cancer. Study-level findings and limits: Turning up in adjacent lung were a median around 50 of the top 100 tumor clones. Investigators sequenced only a single tumor region, leaving heterogeneity possible. Tumor showed lower T cell clonality than uninvolved adjacent lung, where it was highest. Longer overall survival was seen with higher T cell density measured in blood.

Germline CDR1 reads SGHRS; CDR2 reads YFSETQ. The CDR3 is made up of 16 amino acids. Trimming pared 2 bases from V and 0 bases from J, leaving 12 bases between. Only in-frame clones appear in the TCRdb table, and some are missing; sequencing was by immunoSEQ multiplex PCR. The sample lists fewer than 75,000 clones, around 85% occurring once. About this clone itself: Its antigen is not identified.

The origin of this receptor is a female donor older than 55 with stage I lung adenocarcinoma. Specimen: peripheral blood, collected before any cancer treatment. The chain combines TRBV5-1 with TRBJ2-1; D may be TRBD1 (7 bases). CDR3 DNA sequence: TGCGCCAGCAGCTTCCTCCAGGGGGGCTCCTACAATGAGCAGTTCTTC. Amino acids: CASSFLQGGSYNEQFF. The variable domain in full, with the rest retrieved from reference TRBV5-1 and TRBJ2-1, is KAGVTQTPRYLIKTRGQQVTLSCSPISGHRSVSWYQQTPGQGLQFLFEYFSETQRNKGNFPGRFSGRQFSNSRSEMNVSTLELGDSALYLCASSFLQGGSYNEQFFGPGTRLTVL.